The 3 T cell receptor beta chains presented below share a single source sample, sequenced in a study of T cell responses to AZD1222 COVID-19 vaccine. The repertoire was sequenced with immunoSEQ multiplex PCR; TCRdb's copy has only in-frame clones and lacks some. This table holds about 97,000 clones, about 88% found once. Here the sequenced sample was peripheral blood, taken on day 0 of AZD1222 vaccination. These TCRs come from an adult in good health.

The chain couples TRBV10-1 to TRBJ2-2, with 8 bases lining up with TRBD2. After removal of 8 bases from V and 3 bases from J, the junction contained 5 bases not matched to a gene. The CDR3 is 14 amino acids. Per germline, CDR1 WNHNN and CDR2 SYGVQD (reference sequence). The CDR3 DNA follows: TGCGCCAGCGGTCGGGGGGGCGACACCGGGGAGCTGTTTTTT. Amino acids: CASGRGGDTGELFF.

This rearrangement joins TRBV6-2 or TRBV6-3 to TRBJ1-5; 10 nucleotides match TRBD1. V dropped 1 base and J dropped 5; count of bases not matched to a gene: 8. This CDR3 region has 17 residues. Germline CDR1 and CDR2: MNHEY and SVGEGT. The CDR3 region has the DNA TGTGCCAGCAGTTACTTCCGGGACAGGGGTATTCATCAGCCCCAGCATTTT. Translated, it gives CASSYFRDRGIHQPQHF.

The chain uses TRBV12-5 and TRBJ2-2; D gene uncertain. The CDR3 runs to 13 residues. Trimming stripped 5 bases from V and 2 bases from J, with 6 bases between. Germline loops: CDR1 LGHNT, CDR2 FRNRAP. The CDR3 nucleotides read TGTGCTAGTGGTCTCGAAAACACCGGGGAGCTGTTTTTT. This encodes CASGLENTGELFF.